These 25 T cell receptor beta chains originate from one sample sequenced in a study of OX40 agonist ivuxolimab in advanced cancers. Clones were sequenced by immunoSEQ multiplex PCR, and TCRdb holds only the in-frame ones, with some missing. The sample contains 45,000 to 55,000 clones, 75% to 85% of which appear only once. The sequences come from CD4+ or CD8+ T cells sorted from blood, collected in a trial of the OX40 agonist ivuxolimab. Source of these receptors: an adult with an advanced solid tumor such as melanoma, head and neck, liver or kidney cancer.

V usage is TRBV6-6 and J usage is TRBJ1-1, with a tentative D call TRBD1 (5 bases). The germline CDR1 and CDR2 sequences are MNHNY and SVGAGI (reference sequence). V shed 5 bases and J shed 0 bases, with 13 bases lying between them. The CDR3 has 15 amino acids. The CDR3 bases are TGTGCCAGCAGTCCTACCCCGACAGTGAACACTGAAGCTTTCTTT. Its translation: CASSPTPTVNTEAFF.

This chain joins TRBV5-1 and TRBJ2-1, with 10 bases lining up with TRBD2. The CDR3 sequence is 15 residues long. The germline CDR1 and CDR2 sequences are SGHRS and YFSETQ. J lost 4 bases, V lost 4 bases, and 5 bases had no gene match. The CDR3 coding sequence is TGCGCCAGCAGCCGCATAGCGGGGGGTTACAATGAGCAGTTCTTC. It yields the protein CASSRIAGGYNEQFF. Drawing the rest from reference TRBV5-1 and TRBJ2-1, the complete variable domain is KAGVTQTPRYLIKTRGQQVTLSCSPISGHRSVSWYQQTPGQGLQFLFEYFSETQRNKGNFPGRFSGRQFSNSRSEMNVSTLELGDSALYLCASSRIAGGYNEQFFGPGTRLTVL.

This chain links TRBV9 with TRBJ2-3; TRBD2 aligns across 11 bases. V dropped 1 base and J dropped 7; count of bases not matched to a gene: 8. CDR3 length: 16 amino acids. Germline CDR1 is SGDLS and CDR2 is YYNGEE. This CDR3 reads CASSVRFSGGENTQYF. DNA for the CDR3: TGTGCCAGCAGCGTAAGGTTTAGCGGGGGGGAAAATACGCAGTATTTT. Full variable domain (missing parts from reference TRBV9 and TRBJ2-3): DSGVTQTPKHLITATGQRVTLRCSPRSGDLSVYWYQQSLDQGLQFLIQYYNGEERAKGNILERFSAQQFPDLHSELNLSSLELGDSALYFCASSVRFSGGENTQYFGPGTRLTVL.

This clone occurred a few times. The chain carries TRBV6-5 and TRBJ1-2; D might be TRBD1 (5 bases). CDR3 size: 14 residues. V lost 5 bases to trimming and J lost 4 bases, with 14 bases between them. Germline lookup yields CDR1 MNHEY and CDR2 SVGAGI. CDR3 bases: TGTGCCAGCAGTCCTAAGACAGCATTCTATGGCTACACCTTC. Its translation is CASSPKTAFYGYTF.

The chain links TRBV11-2 to TRBJ2-2, with 7 bases identical to TRBD1. Germline CDR1 SGHAT, CDR2 FQNNGV. This CDR3 has 15 amino acids. The trim removed 4 bases at V and 0 bases at J, leaving 2 bases unmatched. This CDR3 reads CASSSGTANTGELFF. In DNA form, the CDR3 reads TGTGCCAGCAGCTCCGGGACAGCGAACACCGGGGAGCTGTTTTTT.

V is TRBV5-1 and J is TRBJ2-5; 7 bases line up with TRBD2. J was trimmed by 5 bases and V by 0 bases; bases with no gene match: 10. This CDR3 spans 16 amino acids. The V gene's germline CDR1 is SGHRS and CDR2 YFSETQ. CDR3 DNA: TGCGCCAGCAGCTTGGGCAGCGGGGTCAGAGAGGAGACCCAGTACTTC. It translates to CASSLGSGVREETQYF.

The J gene is TRBJ2-3, the V gene TRBV30; 7 bases are shared with TRBD1. Germline CDR1 GTSNPN, CDR2 SVGIG (reference sequence). The CDR3 consists of 17 residues. With V trimmed by 0 bases and J by 4 bases, 13 bases remained unmatched. In DNA form, the CDR3 reads TGTGCCTGGAGTGTAAAGATCGGCAGGGGGAACCCAGATACGCAGTATTTT. Protein sequence: CAWSVKIGRGNPDTQYF.

This clone came up once. The V and J genes are TRBV5-4 and TRBJ1-1; tentative D call: TRBD1 (6 bases). The germline V gene has CDR1 SGHNT and CDR2 YYREEE (reference sequence). V was trimmed by 2 bases and J by 4 bases, leaving 12 bases between them. The CDR3 runs to 14 residues. CDR3 in amino acids: CASSFGGYGTEAFF. The CDR3 DNA is TGTGCCAGCAGCTTTGGGGGCTATGGCACTGAAGCTTTCTTT. The full variable domain, completed using reference TRBV5-4 and TRBJ1-1, is ETGVTQSPTHLIKTRGQQVTLRCSSQSGHNTVSWYQQALGQGPQFIFQYYREEENGRGNFPPRFSGLQFPNYSSELNVNALELDDSALYLCASSFGGYGTEAFFGQGTRLTVV.

The chain has TRBV7-2 and TRBJ2-7; D could derive from TRBD1 or TRBD2 (6 bases each). CDR1 and CDR2 from the germline V gene are SGHTA and FQGNSA. This CDR3 is 14 amino acids long. The ends were cut back, 5 bases at V and 7 bases at J, with 18 bases in the middle. In DNA form, the CDR3 reads TGTGCCAGCAGCCAAGGGGGGAAACCATGGGAGCAGTACTTC. Protein sequence: CASSQGGKPWEQYF.

The sample holds a few counts of this clone. The chain links TRBV19 to TRBJ1-1; D uncertain. V was trimmed by 5 bases and J by 3 bases, leaving 16 bases between them. The CDR3 sequence is 15 residues long. The germline CDR1 and CDR2 sequences are LNHDA and SQIVND (reference sequence). The CDR3 DNA is TGTGCCAGTAGTCCTCGCGAGCGCAGGTACACTGAAGCTTTCTTT. It is translated as CASSPRERRYTEAFF.

This sequence joins TRBV10-3 and TRBJ1-5; D is unresolved. Germline values: CDR1 ENHRY, CDR2 SYGVKD. The CDR3 is 14 amino acids. Trimming pared 2 bases from V and 2 bases from J, leaving 7 bases between. The CDR3 protein is CAISEIRGNQPQHF. In DNA, the CDR3 is TGTGCCATCAGTGAGATCAGAGGCAATCAGCCCCAGCATTTT.

The chain recombines TRBV19 with TRBJ2-3, with 12 positions matching TRBD2. Germline CDR1 reads LNHDA; CDR2 reads SQIVND (reference sequence). The CDR3 sequence is 18 residues long. V was pared by 6 bases and J by 0 bases, with 10 bases of the junction left unmatched. CDR3 DNA sequence: TGTGCCAGTAGCACGGCAGCTAGCGGGGGGGGTAGCACAGATACGCAGTATTTT. Residues: CASSTAASGGGSTDTQYF.

The chain employs TRBV20-1 and TRBJ2-4; no clear D gene. This CDR3 has 11 amino acids. V was pared by 7 bases and J by 7 bases, with 11 bases between. Germline V gene lookup returns CDR1 DFQATT and CDR2 SNEGSKA (reference sequence). The CDR3 DNA follows: TGCAGTGGGTACGACCGGAACATTCAGTACTTC. As protein: CSGYDRNIQYF.

The chain recombines TRBV18 with TRBJ1-1; D may be TRBD1 (5 bases). The CDR3 spans 13 residues. Germline V gives CDR1 KGHSH, CDR2 LQKENI. Trimming removed 0 bases from V and 7 bases from J, with 9 bases in between. CDR3 residues: CASSPPGAGEAFF. Here the CDR3 DNA reads TGTGCCAGCTCACCACCTGGGGCAGGTGAAGCTTTCTTT.

The chain joins TRBV6-6 to TRBJ2-5; the match to TRBD2 covers 11 bases. The CDR3 sequence is 15 residues long. J was trimmed by 5 bases and V by 5 bases; bases with no gene match: 7. The germline V gene has CDR1 MNHNY and CDR2 SVGAGI (reference sequence). As DNA, the CDR3 is TGTGCCAGCAGTCGCCTACTAGCGGGGGTGGAGACCCAGTACTTC. This gives the protein CASSRLLAGVETQYF.

V is TRBV21-1 and J is TRBJ1-6; the table's D call of TRBD1 was not tested on the DNA. TRBV21-1 is annotated as a pseudogene. The CDR3 loop spans 13 amino acids. CDR3 nucleotides: TGTGCCAGCAACATCCGCAGGAATTCACCCCTCCACTTT. Its translation is CASNIRRNSPLHF.

V usage is TRBV7-9 and J usage is TRBJ1-2; TRBD1 matches at 8 bases. The V and J ends lost 4 bases and 7 bases, in that order; junction bases with no gene match: 8. The CDR3 sequence is 14 residues long. The germline V gene has CDR1 SEHNR and CDR2 FQNEAQ (reference sequence). CDR3 loop: CASSSRGRSGGYTF. CDR3 DNA: TGTGCCAGCAGCTCCAGGGGGCGGAGCGGTGGCTACACCTTC.

This chain links TRBV29-1 with TRBJ1-1, with TRBD1 identical over 10 bases. The CDR3 runs to 11 residues. J lost 6 bases, V lost 6 bases, and 1 base had no gene match. Germline loops: CDR1 SQVTM, CDR2 ANQGSEA. The DNA for the CDR3 is TGCAGCGTAGACAGGGGGCCTGAAGCTTTCTTT. It translates to CSVDRGPEAFF.

J is TRBJ1-3 and V is TRBV11-2; no reliable D call. In germline, CDR1 is SGHAT, CDR2 FQNNGV. The CDR3 has 15 amino acids. V was pared by 0 bases and J by 1 base, with 7 bases between. The CDR3 protein is CASSLEAYSGNTIYF. In DNA form, the CDR3 reads TGTGCCAGCAGCTTAGAGGCGTATTCTGGAAACACCATATATTTT.

V is TRBV4-3 and J is TRBJ1-5; 9 positions agree with TRBD1. Germline CDR1 and CDR2: LGHNA and YSLEER. There are 15 residues in the CDR3. After removal of 0 bases from V and 6 bases from J, the junction contained 3 bases not matched to a gene. CDR3 amino acids: CASSQEGQGTQPQHF. DNA of the CDR3: TGCGCCAGCAGCCAAGAGGGACAGGGTACTCAGCCCCAGCATTTT.

This chain joins TRBV27 and TRBJ2-2; the D gene is possibly TRBD2 (6 bases). V shed 6 bases and J shed 5 bases, with 16 bases lying between them. The V gene's germline CDR1 is MNHEY and CDR2 SMNVEV (reference sequence). The CDR3 has 15 amino acids. The CDR3 nucleotides read TGTGCCAGCAGCCTTCGAGATGGGACTACCGGGGAGCTGTTTTTT. Amino acid sequence: CASSLRDGTTGELFF.

The V and J genes are TRBV7-6 and TRBJ1-2, with D unresolved. This CDR3 is built from 13 residues. Trimming took off 2 bases at V and 2 bases at J, with 6 bases between the two ends. Looked up from germline, CDR1 is SGHVS and CDR2 is FNYEAQ. CDR3 in DNA: TGTGCCAGCAGCTTAACAGAGAACTATGGCTACACCTTC. The encoded protein is CASSLTENYGYTF.

The V and J genes are TRBV30 and TRBJ1-4, with 9 bases lining up with TRBD1. CDR3 length: 14 amino acids. V was pared by 5 bases and J by 8 bases, with 9 bases of the junction left unmatched. CDR1 GTSNPN and CDR2 SVGIG come from the germline V gene (reference sequence). The CDR3 nucleotides read TGTGCCTGGGGTACAGGGGGCGCGGGGGAAAAACTGTTTTTT. Translated, it gives CAWGTGGAGEKLFF.

The CDR3 protein is CASTWGPQAETQYF. CDR3 bases: TGTGCCAGCACCTGGGGGCCCCAGGCAGAGACCCAGTACTTC. The rearrangement uses TRBV27 and TRBJ2-5; D is perhaps TRBD1 (6 bases). V lost 7 bases and J lost 4, with 16 bases in between. Looked up from germline, CDR1 is MNHEY and CDR2 is SMNVEV (reference sequence). This CDR3 spans 14 amino acids.

V usage is TRBV7-2 and J usage is TRBJ2-5; D may match TRBD1 or TRBD2 (5 bases each). CDR3 length equals 14 residues. Trimming stripped 8 bases from V and 2 bases from J, with 15 bases between. The germline CDR1 and CDR2 sequences are SGHTA and FQGNSA. For the CDR3, the DNA is TGTGCCAGCGCAAGGGGAGTCAGACAAGAGACCCAGTACTTC. This encodes CASARGVRQETQYF.